Listed here are 14 T cell receptor beta chains from one sample, sequenced in a study of graft-versus-host responses after intestinal transplantation. The protocol was immunoSEQ multiplex PCR, while the TCRdb copy is restricted to in-frame clones and leaves out a portion. Of about 93,000 clones detected, approximately 92% appear once; the ten largest clones hold roughly 0.49%. The antigens of these receptors remain unknown. The starting material was unstimulated CD8+ T cells sorted from spleen or lymph node cells, obtained before intestinal transplant. The source is a human donor who received an intestinal transplant.

V and J are TRBV2 and TRBJ2-1, with TRBD2 identical over 10 bases. The CDR3 has 18 residues. V shed 4 bases and J 7 bases; nucleotides not matched to a gene: 16. The germline V gene has CDR1 SNHLY and CDR2 FYNNEI. CDR3: CASSGLAGVQTSKNEQFF. The CDR3 nucleotides read TGTGCCAGCAGTGGTCTAGCGGGAGTCCAAACATCCAAAAATGAGCAGTTCTTC. The variable domain in full, completed from reference TRBV2 and TRBJ2-1, reads EPEVTQTPSHQVTQMGQEVILRCVPISNHLYFYWYRQILGQKVEFLVSFYNNEISEKSEIFDDQFSVERPDGSNFTLKIRSTKLEDSAMYFCASSGLAGVQTSKNEQFFGPGTRLTVL.

The chain uses TRBV19 and TRBJ1-2; possible D gene TRBD1, 5 bases. CDR3 length: 12 amino acids. Deletions cut 11 bases from V and 8 bases from J, with 18 bases between. Germline values: CDR1 LNHDA, CDR2 SQIVND (reference sequence). Written as DNA, the CDR3 is TGTGCCGGATACAGTCCGGGGGAGGGCTACACCTTC. This encodes CAGYSPGEGYTF.

The rearrangement uses TRBV19 and TRBJ1-2, with 12 bases identical to TRBD1. Germline trimming cut 5 bases from V and 2 bases from J; bases unmatched to any gene: 3. CDR3 length: 15 amino acids. Germline lookup yields CDR1 LNHDA and CDR2 SQIVND (reference sequence). This CDR3 is CASSPGTGGNYGYTF. The CDR3 nucleotides read TGTGCCAGTAGTCCCGGGACAGGGGGCAACTATGGCTACACCTTC.

This clone was counted a single time. The J gene is TRBJ1-5, the V gene TRBV4-1; 9 nucleotides align to TRBD1. The J segment lost 3 bases and the V segment lost 0 bases, leaving 9 bases of the junction unmatched. The germline CDR1 and CDR2 sequences are MGHRA and YSYEKL. The CDR3 contains 18 residues. The CDR3 region is CASSQETWTGDLNQPQHF. Here the CDR3 DNA reads TGCGCCAGCAGCCAAGAGACCTGGACAGGGGACCTCAATCAGCCCCAGCATTTT.

V is TRBV5-1 and J is TRBJ2-7; possible D gene TRBD2, 5 bases. The CDR3 totals 15 residues. Trimming cost V 1 base and J 2 bases, with 13 bases left between them. Germline V lookup: CDR1 SGHRS, CDR2 YFSETQ. CDR3 protein: CASSLSSSDTYEQYF. Here the CDR3 DNA reads TGCGCCAGCAGCTTGTCTAGCAGCGACACCTACGAGCAGTACTTC.

The count of this clone is one. The chain joins TRBV9 to TRBJ1-2, with D unresolved. V was trimmed by 3 bases and J by 8 bases, leaving 17 bases between them. The CDR3 has 14 residues. Germline CDR1 SGDLS, CDR2 YYNGEE. The CDR3 DNA is TGTGCCAGCAGCGGGATAGAGGCACGCTTGGGCTACACCTTC. Its protein product is CASSGIEARLGYTF.

The chain couples TRBV21-1 to TRBJ2-1; the D call TRBD2 from the table was never checked on the DNA. TRBV21-1 is a pseudogene. This CDR3 has 13 amino acids. The CDR3 DNA sequence: TGTGCCAGCAGCAAAGCCACTTACAATGAGCAGTTCTTC. Translating gives CASSKATYNEQFF.

The J gene is TRBJ2-1, the V gene TRBV7-7; a possible D gene is TRBD1 (6 bases). Germline V gene lookup returns CDR1 SSHAT and CDR2 FNYEAQ (reference sequence). This CDR3 is 15 amino acids long. Trimming removed 2 bases at V and 5 bases at J, with 13 bases between. In DNA form, the CDR3 reads TGTGCCAGCAGCTTAAATCCGGGGACAAACAATGAGCAGTTCTTC. This translates into CASSLNPGTNNEQFF.

The count of this clone is one. The CDR3, as DNA: TGCGCCAGCAGCCAAGAGGGACGGGAGGGCCTCGAGCAGTACTTC. It translates to CASSQEGREGLEQYF. The V call is TRBV4-1, the J call TRBJ2-7; the match to TRBD2 covers 8 bases. The CDR3 loop spans 15 amino acids. The V segment lost 0 bases and the J segment 6 bases; nucleotides outside the gene matches: 7. From germline, CDR1 is MGHRA and CDR2 YSYEKL.

CDR3 protein: CSSIQGGGYTF. In DNA form, the CDR3 reads TGCAGCTCCATCCAGGGGGGTGGCTACACCTTC. The chain carries TRBV29-1 and TRBJ1-2; 7 nucleotides agree with TRBD1. Germline V CDR1 and CDR2: SQVTM, ANQGSEA. The CDR3 contains 11 residues. V trimming: 8 bases; J trimming: 7 bases; junction bases outside the gene matches: 7.

The V and J genes are TRBV5-1 and TRBJ2-5; 8 positions match TRBD2. The CDR3 length is 13 residues. The V gene end was trimmed by 4 bases and the J gene end by 5 bases; junction bases not matched to a gene: 4. CDR1 and CDR2 (germline): SGHRS, YFSETQ. Here the CDR3 reads CASSDGRGETQYF. The DNA for the CDR3 is TGCGCCAGCAGCGACGGGAGGGGGGAGACCCAGTACTTC. The whole variable domain, remainder taken from reference TRBV5-1 and TRBJ2-5, is KAGVTQTPRYLIKTRGQQVTLSCSPISGHRSVSWYQQTPGQGLQFLFEYFSETQRNKGNFPGRFSGRQFSNSRSEMNVSTLELGDSALYLCASSDGRGETQYFGPGTRLLVL.

V usage is TRBV27 and J usage is TRBJ1-5; the D gene is possibly TRBD1 (5 bases). Deletions cut 0 bases from V and 6 bases from J, with 12 bases between. CDR3 length: 15 residues. Germline CDR1 reads MNHEY; CDR2 reads SMNVEV (reference sequence). In nucleotides, the CDR3 is TGTGCCAGCAGTTTATCGATGGGGGGTGGTCAGCCCCAGCATTTT. It is translated as CASSLSMGGGQPQHF.

The V and J genes are TRBV5-1 and TRBJ1-2, with 10 bases aligning to TRBD1. In germline, CDR1 is SGHRS, CDR2 YFSETQ. This CDR3 is built from 18 residues. The V segment lost 4 bases and the J segment 0 bases; nucleotides outside the gene matches: 12. The CDR3 DNA follows: TGCGCCAGCAGCGCTGGACAGGGGGAGGACCTCGCTAACTATGGCTACACCTTC. This gives the protein CASSAGQGEDLANYGYTF.

The chain joins TRBV19 to TRBJ2-5; 9 positions agree with TRBD2. V shed 4 bases, J shed 3 bases, and the junction held 6 bases outside the gene matches. CDR3 length: 15 residues. CDR1 is LNHDA and CDR2 is SQIVND in the germline V gene (reference sequence). In DNA, the CDR3 is TGTGCCAGTAGTAACCTAGCGGGACAGAAAGAGACCCAGTACTTC. Translation gives CASSNLAGQKETQYF.